Presented here are 6 T cell receptor beta chains from one specimen sequenced in a study of CD8+CD57+ T cells in acquired aplastic anemia. An expansion of CD8+CD57+ cells by flow cytometry had been shown in patients chosen for sequencing. TCR beta VDJ combinations and CDR3 sequences were profiled from genomic DNA. In TCRdb, the reads were re-called with MiXCR into one record per CDR3 protein. The table has around 200,000 distinct CDR3 sequences, less than 60% seen once. The sequenced sample consisted of sorted CD4+, CD8+, or CD8+CD57+ T cells (not recorded which) from PBMCs. The receptors were gathered from a human donor with aplastic anemia.

The chain employs TRBV19 and TRBJ2-1; 13 bases are shared with TRBD2. This CDR3 region has 19 residues. Trimming removed 6 bases from V and 3 bases from J; junction bases left unmatched: 14. Germline lookup yields CDR1 LNHDA and CDR2 SQIVND (reference sequence). The CDR3 DNA follows: TGTGCCAGTAGAACCCGGACTAGCGGGGGCCGGTCAGGCTACAATGAGCAGTTCTTC. Encoded protein: CASRTRTSGGRSGYNEQFF.

There are many counts of this clonotype. Here the CDR3 reads CATSDRLTNGYTF. The CDR3 DNA follows: TGTGCCACTTCGGACAGGCTAACAAATGGCTACACCTTC. The genes are TRBV19 and TRBJ1-2; 7 bases agree with TRBD1. V shed 10 bases and J 6 bases; nucleotides not matched to a gene: 11. This CDR3 region has 13 residues. From germline, CDR1 is LNHDA and CDR2 SQIVND (reference sequence).

There are a few counts of this clonotype. The genes are TRBV28 and TRBJ2-1; D possibly corresponds to TRBD2 (6 bases). The germline V gene encodes CDR1 MDHEN and CDR2 SYDVKM. The V end was cut by 3 bases, the J end by 10 bases, with 16 bases between. CDR3 length equals 14 residues. The CDR3 region is CASSLDYTRKEQFF. In nucleotides, the CDR3 is TGTGCCAGCAGTTTGGACTACACCAGGAAAGAGCAGTTCTTC.

This clonotype was observed at least ten times. The rearrangement uses TRBV11-2 and TRBJ1-1; tentatively, D is TRBD1 (5 bases). The length of the CDR3 is 16 residues. V dropped 6 bases and J dropped 3 bases, with 20 bases sitting between them. Germline-derived CDR1 and CDR2 are SGHAT and FQNNGV. DNA for the CDR3: TGTGCCAGCAGTCCCGGGCCGGGGGAGGCGGACACTGAAGCTTTCTTT. Its translation: CASSPGPGEADTEAFF.

In this sample, this clonotype turned up many times. The chain has TRBV2 and TRBJ2-1; 11 positions match TRBD2. CDR1 and CDR2 from the germline V gene are SNHLY and FYNNEI. The CDR3 contains 19 residues. Trimming took 4 bases from V and 0 from J; bases not matched to a gene: 11. The CDR3: CASSVPSGRTISSYNEQFF. For the CDR3, the DNA is TGTGCCAGCAGTGTTCCTAGCGGGAGGACGATATCCTCCTACAATGAGCAGTTCTTC.

This clonotype has at least ten counts. The genes are TRBV19 and TRBJ1-5; TRBD1 is a possible D gene (5 bases). The CDR3 extends over 15 amino acids. CDR1 and CDR2 from the germline V gene are LNHDA and SQIVND (reference sequence). Trimming stripped 6 bases from V and 2 bases from J, with 14 bases between. CDR3 loop: CASRSRVVGNQPQHF. CDR3 DNA: TGTGCCAGTAGGAGCAGGGTAGTTGGCAATCAGCCCCAGCATTTT.